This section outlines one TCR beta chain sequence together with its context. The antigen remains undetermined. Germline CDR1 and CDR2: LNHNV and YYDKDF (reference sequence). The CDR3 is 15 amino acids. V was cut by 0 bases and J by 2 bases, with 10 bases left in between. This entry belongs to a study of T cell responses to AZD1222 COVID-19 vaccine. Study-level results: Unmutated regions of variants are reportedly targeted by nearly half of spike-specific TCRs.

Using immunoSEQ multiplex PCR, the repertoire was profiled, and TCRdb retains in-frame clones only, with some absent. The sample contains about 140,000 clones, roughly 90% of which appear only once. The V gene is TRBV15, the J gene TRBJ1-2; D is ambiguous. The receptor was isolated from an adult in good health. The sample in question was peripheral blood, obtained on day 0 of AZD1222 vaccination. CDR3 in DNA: TGTGCCACCAGCAGAGACTTAACCTCAAACTATGGCTACACCTTC. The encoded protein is CATSRDLTSNYGYTF.